This T cell receptor beta chain was retrieved from a study of T cells in localized non-small cell lung cancer. Study-level findings and limits: Clonality peaked in uninvolved adjacent lung rather than tumor. A higher density of T cells in blood coincided with extended overall survival. A median around 57 of the top 100 tumor clones appeared in adjacent lung.

As to this clone: Its antigen remains unidentified.

Repertoires were generated with immunoSEQ multiplex PCR, while TCRdb's copy carries only in-frame clones and drops some. The table lists 40,000 or so clones, over 75% of them singletons. Germline CDR1 SGHNT, CDR2 YYREEE (reference sequence). The CDR3 runs 13 residues. The V end lost 1 base, the J end lost 5 bases, and 9 bases lay between the germline ends. The receptor's source is a male donor at least 60 years old with stage III squamous cell lung carcinoma. The chain recombines TRBV5-4 with TRBJ1-1, with TRBD1 as a possible D gene (5 bases). The sequencing here drew on peripheral blood, taken before any cancer treatment. CDR3 coding DNA: TGTGCCAGCAGCTTGCAGGGTCCGACTGAAGCTTTCTTT. Encoded protein: CASSLQGPTEAFF.